One sample yielded the 21 T cell receptor beta chains listed below, sequenced in a study of cytomegalovirus exposure and HLA in healthy donors (dated by TCRdb to the late 2010s). Library preparation used the immunoSEQ multiplex PCR assay. In TCRdb, the immuneACCESS table is reduced to in-frame sequences with V and J assigned. These tables do not hold every clone; where another copy was compared, an unresolved V gene accounts for under half, and the others remain unexplained. This sample gives hundreds of thousands of clones in total; around 86% of them show up just once. The leading ten clones occupy about 2% of the sample. The specimen sequenced was PBMCs. Source of these receptors: a woman aged 18 to 35 in good health and CMV-seropositive.

The chain has TRBV30 and TRBJ2-7; 9 positions match TRBD1. The CDR3 is made up of 13 amino acids. Germline assignment: CDR1 GTSNPN and CDR2 SVGIG (reference sequence). Trimming removed 5 bases from V and 5 bases from J; junction bases left unmatched: 7. The CDR3 DNA is TGTGCCTGGGCCGGGACAGGGATCCACGAGCAGTACTTC. It yields the protein CAWAGTGIHEQYF. Filled out from reference TRBV30 and TRBJ2-7, the complete variable domain reads SQTIHQWPATLVQPVGSPLSLECTVEGTSNPNLYWYRQAAGRGLQLLFYSVGIGQISSEVPQNLSASRPQDRQFILSSKKLLLSDSGFYLCAWAGTGIHEQYFGPGTRLTVT.

This chain connects TRBV30 to TRBJ2-1; D is undetermined. The germline CDR1 and CDR2 sequences are GTSNPN and SVGIG (reference sequence). The CDR3 extends over 13 amino acids. V was pared by 1 base and J by 4 bases, with 8 bases between. In DNA form, the CDR3 reads TGTGCCTGGAGTGGTCACTTATACAATGAGCAGTTCTTC. Translation gives CAWSGHLYNEQFF.

This chain uses TRBV29-1 with TRBJ2-7, with 8 bases identical to TRBD2. The CDR3 runs to 16 residues. The germline gives CDR1 SQVTM, CDR2 ANQGSEA. J lost 5 bases, V lost 8 bases, and 20 bases had no gene match. CDR3 coding DNA: TGCAGCCCGGGGGTTCTCGTAAAGCGGGAGTCCAACGAGCAGTACTTC. This translates into CSPGVLVKRESNEQYF.

The chain uses TRBV28 and TRBJ2-1; TRBD2 aligns across 13 bases. This CDR3 spans 15 amino acids. Germline loops: CDR1 MDHEN, CDR2 SYDVKM. The V segment lost 5 bases and the J segment 4 bases; nucleotides outside the gene matches: 2. The chain's CDR3 is CASSPTSGGYNEQFF. The CDR3, as DNA: TGTGCCAGCAGTCCGACTAGCGGGGGGTACAATGAGCAGTTCTTC.

The V call is TRBV21-1, the J call TRBJ2-7; TRBD1 is the table's D call, not checked against the DNA. TRBV21-1 is marked as a pseudogene. This CDR3 has 15 amino acids. The DNA of the CDR3 is TGTGCCAGCAGCAACGGACAGGGTAGCCCCTACGAGCAGTACTTC. Its translation is CASSNGQGSPYEQYF.

This sequence joins TRBV5-6 and TRBJ1-1; 8 nucleotides agree with TRBD1. CDR1 and CDR2 from the germline V gene are SGHDT and YYEEEE. The J segment lost 2 bases and the V segment lost 4 bases, leaving 7 bases of the junction unmatched. The CDR3 sequence is 15 residues long. The CDR3 region has the DNA TGTGCCAGCAGCCCCCGAGGACAGGGCAACACTGAAGCTTTCTTT. Its translation is CASSPRGQGNTEAFF.

CDR3 coding DNA: TGCGCCAGCAGCCAGGGTGGACTAGCGGCCCACAATGAGCAGTTCTTC. This translates into CASSQGGLAAHNEQFF. This chain connects TRBV4-1 to TRBJ2-1; 10 bases map to TRBD2. Germline-derived CDR1 and CDR2 are MGHRA and YSYEKL. This CDR3 region has 16 residues. V dropped 3 bases and J dropped 5; count of bases not matched to a gene: 7.

A single count supports this clone. V gene TRBV9 combines with J gene TRBJ2-4, with D unresolved. Germline-derived CDR1 and CDR2 are SGDLS and YYNGEE. V shed 0 bases and J shed 8 bases, with 12 bases lying between them. CDR3 size: 14 residues. The CDR3 loop is CASSVATEEDIQYF. As DNA, the CDR3 is TGTGCCAGCAGCGTAGCTACGGAAGAGGACATTCAGTACTTC.

This clone was detected once. The rearrangement uses TRBV5-4 and TRBJ2-3; no definite D call. The ends were cut back, 2 bases at V and 2 bases at J, with 12 bases in the middle. The V gene's germline CDR1 is SGHNT and CDR2 YYREEE (reference sequence). This CDR3 spans 15 amino acids. CDR3 sequence reads: CASSFIPGPTDTQYF. Written as DNA, the CDR3 is TGTGCCAGCAGCTTCATTCCAGGTCCCACAGATACGCAGTATTTT.

A few counts support this clone. This sample also contains other DNA sequences that code for the same CDR3. The V and J genes are TRBV29-1 and TRBJ1-1; a weak D match, TRBD1 (6 bases). The CDR3 runs to 11 residues. CDR1 SQVTM and CDR2 ANQGSEA come from the germline V gene. The ends were cut back, 4 bases at V and 4 bases at J, with 7 bases in the middle. The CDR3 sequence: CSVARGTEAFF. In DNA, the CDR3 is TGCAGCGTTGCCAGGGGCACTGAAGCTTTCTTT.

This chain joins TRBV19 and TRBJ2-1, with 8 positions matching TRBD2. This CDR3 region has 14 residues. With V trimmed by 6 bases and J by 5 bases, 6 bases remained unmatched. Germline V gene data show CDR1 as LNHDA and CDR2 as SQIVND (reference sequence). The CDR3: CASSPSGSNNEQFF. The CDR3 coding sequence is TGTGCCAGTAGCCCAAGCGGGAGCAACAATGAGCAGTTCTTC.

A remark on this clone: An end of the junction does not agree with germline; a read error may underlie this. V is TRBV30 and J is TRBJ1-4, with 12 bases matching TRBD1. Germline V gives CDR1 GTSNPN, CDR2 SVGIG (reference sequence). This CDR3 has 18 residues. The chain's CDR3 is CAWSVVLGTGGMNEELFF. The CDR3 DNA reads TGTGCCTGGAGTGTAGTCTTGGGGACAGGGGGCATGAATGAAGAACTGTTTTTT.

V is TRBV27 and J is TRBJ2-1, with D maybe TRBD2 (5 bases). The ends were cut back, 4 bases at V and 7 bases at J, with 11 bases in the middle. The CDR3 loop spans 13 amino acids. Germline V CDR1 and CDR2: MNHEY, SMNVEV (reference sequence). The CDR3 DNA follows: TGTGCCAGCAGTTGGCGGGTTCTGAATGAGCAGTTCTTC. Its protein is CASSWRVLNEQFF.

V gene TRBV9 combines with J gene TRBJ1-1, with a possible D match to TRBD1 (6 bases). The germline V and J ends were trimmed by 0 bases and 1 base, with 10 bases remaining between them. CDR3 length: 15 amino acids. Germline V gene sequence: CDR1 SGDLS, CDR2 YYNGEE. CDR3 residues: CASSVVTRGNTEAFF. The CDR3 DNA is TGTGCCAGCAGCGTAGTAACCAGGGGGAACACTGAAGCTTTCTTT.

The V call is TRBV2, the J call TRBJ1-2; D perhaps matches TRBD1 (5 bases). Germline CDR1 SNHLY, CDR2 FYNNEI. The V end lost 6 bases, the J end lost 7 bases, and 24 bases lay between the germline ends. CDR3 size: 16 residues. The CDR3 protein is CASRTPGGNDVRGYTF. CDR3 DNA sequence: TGTGCCAGCAGGACCCCCGGGGGAAATGACGTTCGTGGCTACACCTTC.

The rearrangement links TRBV28 to TRBJ2-7, with 7 bases lining up with TRBD1. Germline V gene data show CDR1 as MDHEN and CDR2 as SYDVKM. Losses at the gene ends were 8 bases for V and 6 bases for J; bases not matched to a gene: 7. The CDR3 has 12 residues. The CDR3 DNA reads as TGTGCCAGCGACCGACAGGGCAGCGAGCAGTACTTC. Its protein is CASDRQGSEQYF.

This rearrangement joins TRBV13 to TRBJ1-2; 11 bases are a match to TRBD1. This CDR3 has 14 amino acids. CDR1 PRHDT and CDR2 FYEKMQ come from the germline V gene (reference sequence). V was pared by 3 bases and J by 6 bases, with 3 bases of the junction left unmatched. The CDR3 nucleotides read TGTGCCAGCAGCTTTCGGACAGGGGGCAATGGCTACACCTTC. As protein: CASSFRTGGNGYTF. Full variable domain (missing parts from reference TRBV13 and TRBJ1-2): AAGVIQSPRHLIKEKRETATLKCYPIPRHDTVYWYQQGPGQDPQFLISFYEKMQSDKGSIPDRFSAQQFSDYHSELNMSSLELGDSALYFCASSFRTGGNGYTFGSGTRLTVV.

The rearrangement uses TRBV5-1 and TRBJ2-1, with 12 bases that match TRBD2. Losses at the gene ends were 3 bases for V and 7 bases for J; bases not matched to a gene: 8. Germline V gene data show CDR1 as SGHRS and CDR2 as YFSETQ. This CDR3 has 16 residues. Here the CDR3 reads CASSYRTSGVRNEQFF. The DNA for the CDR3 is TGCGCCAGCAGCTACCGGACTAGCGGGGTTAGGAATGAGCAGTTCTTC.

This clone has only a few counts. CDR3 DNA: TGTGCCAGCAGCGACCCAGGGTTTAACACCGGGGAGCTGTTTTTT. It specifies CASSDPGFNTGELFF. V is TRBV9 and J is TRBJ2-2; D might be TRBD1 (5 bases). Per the germline V gene, CDR1 is SGDLS and CDR2 is YYNGEE. This CDR3 is 15 amino acids long. V was cut by 3 bases and J by 2 bases, with 11 bases left in between.

This clone has a single count. V gene TRBV5-1 combines with J gene TRBJ2-7; no clear D. CDR1 is SGHRS and CDR2 is YFSETQ in the germline V gene. CDR3 length: 12 amino acids. V dropped 4 bases and J dropped 3 bases, with 8 bases sitting between them. The CDR3 spells CASSHNSYEQYF. CDR3 bases: TGCGCCAGCAGCCACAACAGCTACGAGCAGTACTTC.

The gene calls are TRBV27 and TRBJ2-7; TRBD2 is a possible D gene (5 bases). The CDR3 is 17 amino acids. The germline V and J ends were trimmed by 0 bases and 9 bases, with 24 bases remaining between them. Germline-derived CDR1 and CDR2 are MNHEY and SMNVEV (reference sequence). The CDR3 DNA reads as TGTGCCAGCAGTTTATCTACCCTAAGGAGGCCAGAGGGTCGGCAGTACTTC. As protein: CASSLSTLRRPEGRQYF.